This T cell receptor beta chain was recorded in a study of shared T cell receptors in the human thymus. The CDR3 extends over 15 amino acids. The V end lost 5 bases, the J end lost 2 bases, and 16 bases lay between the germline ends. Germline V gives CDR1 MDHEN, CDR2 SYDVKM. Some clones are missing from TCRdb's copy, which holds only in-frame ones; the method was immunoSEQ multiplex PCR. The sample lists approximately 760,000 clones, 70% to 90% occurring once. The same specimen was also included in a second study, on human thymus T cells. That report notes: Surgeons resected thymus tissue during corrective heart surgery. Gene usage (both V and J) appeared biased in thymic and blood repertoires. As related research reported, thymic repertoires overlapped highly among unrelated individuals.

V gene TRBV28 combines with J gene TRBJ2-7; D is possibly TRBD2 (5 bases). This TCR was sampled from a girl under three years old with a congenital heart defect. Sample: thymocytes. Here the CDR3 reads CASSLTSGPTYEQYF. The CDR3 nucleotides read TGTGCCAGCAGTCTAACCAGCGGACCCACCTACGAGCAGTACTTC.